The TCR beta chain under discussion was sequenced for a study of T cell changes during pregnancy in multiple sclerosis. TCRdb's copy holds only in-frame clones and misses some; the assay was immunoSEQ multiplex PCR. The sample records around 69,000 clones, around 90% being singletons. The length of the CDR3 is 15 residues. Trimming shortened V by 4 bases and J by 0 bases, and 11 bases separated the two germline ends. Per the germline V gene, CDR1 is SGHNT and CDR2 is YYREEE (reference sequence). The input for sequencing was peripheral blood, taken in the second trimester of pregnancy. The sequence was obtained from a female donor in good health, enrolled as a control in a pregnancy study. The J gene is TRBJ2-4, the V gene TRBV5-4, with D perhaps matching TRBD1 (5 bases). CDR3 sequence reads: CASSPSQGAKNIQYF. The CDR3 nucleotides are TGTGCCAGCAGCCCGTCGCAGGGAGCCAAAAACATTCAGTACTTC.